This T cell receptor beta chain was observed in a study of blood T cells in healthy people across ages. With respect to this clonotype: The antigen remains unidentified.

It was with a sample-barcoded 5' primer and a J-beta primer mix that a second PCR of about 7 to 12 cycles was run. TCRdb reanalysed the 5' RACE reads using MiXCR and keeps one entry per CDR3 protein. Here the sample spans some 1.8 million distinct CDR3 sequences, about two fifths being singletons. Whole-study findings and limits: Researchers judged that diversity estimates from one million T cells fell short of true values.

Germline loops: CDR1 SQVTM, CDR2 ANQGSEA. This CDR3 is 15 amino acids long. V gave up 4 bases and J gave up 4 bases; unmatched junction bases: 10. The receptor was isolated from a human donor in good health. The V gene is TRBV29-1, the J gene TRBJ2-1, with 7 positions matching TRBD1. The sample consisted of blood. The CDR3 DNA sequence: TGCAGCGTTGTACTACAGGGGAGAAAATACAATGAGCAGTTCTTC. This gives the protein CSVVLQGRKYNEQFF.